These T cell receptor beta chains were read from a single sample in a study of blood T cell repertoires in COVID-19. TCRdb's copy holds only in-frame clones and misses some; the assay was immunoSEQ multiplex PCR. The profile shows around 110,000 clones, less than 95% of them singletons. Material: peripheral blood. Receptor source: a human donor with active COVID-19. The donor label of this sample is uncertain. CDR3s include the opening cysteine and the closing phenylalanine or tryptophan. D genes are given only for firm matches. Clone size appears in some rows only: once, few, many, or a class for an expanded clone.

cdr3_nt,cdr3_aa,clone_size,v_call,d_call,j_call
TGTGCCAGCAGCCAAGCTAGACAGGTTGACCCGAACACTGAAGCTTTCTTT,CASSQARQVDPNTEAFF,-,TRBV3-1/TRBV3-2,-,TRBJ1-1
TGTGCCAGCAGCGTAGAGGTTCGGGCCGCGGGCGCTGAAGCTTTCTTT,CASSVEVRAAGAEAFF,-,TRBV9,-,TRBJ1-1
TGTGCCAGCAGCCCCCGGGACAGACAGCGTGGGGGTCGGGCTGAGCAGTTCTTC,CASSPRDRQRGGRAEQFF,-,TRBV5-4,TRBD1,TRBJ2-1
TGTGCCAGCAGCTCCGGCGGGCTAGCGGGTAACAATGAGCAGTTCTTC,CASSSGGLAGNNEQFF,once,TRBV5-4,TRBD2,TRBJ2-1
TGTGCCAGCAGTTTACTGGGACAAAAAGATTTCGGGGAGCTGTTTTTT,CASSLLGQKDFGELFF,-,TRBV27,-,TRBJ2-2
TGTGCCGGCAAAACTCCAGGTTCACCCCTCCACTTT,CAGKTPGSPLHF,-,TRBV28,-,TRBJ1-6
TGTGCCAGCAGTTACAGGGTCCCCTACGAGCAGTACTTC,CASSYRVPYEQYF,few,TRBV12-3/TRBV12-4,-,TRBJ2-7
TGTGCCAGCAGGCGGGACAGGGGCACTGAAGCTTTCTTT,CASRRDRGTEAFF,once,TRBV6-5,TRBD1,TRBJ1-1
TGTGCCAGCAGTAGTTTAGGGCAGGGATCCGATACGCAGTATTTT,CASSSLGQGSDTQYF,-,TRBV6-5,-,TRBJ2-3
TGTGCCAGCAGTTACTGGCGGCACACCGGGGAGCTGTTTTTT,CASSYWRHTGELFF,-,TRBV6-5,-,TRBJ2-2
TGTGCCTGGGGGCGACAGAAAAGCTCTGGAAACACCATATATTTT,CAWGRQKSSGNTIYF,few,TRBV30,-,TRBJ1-3
TGTGCCAGCAGCGTAGGGGGACAGGGCGGTCAGCCCCAGCATTTT,CASSVGGQGGQPQHF,once,TRBV9,TRBD1,TRBJ1-5
TGTGCCAGCAGTGAAGTTATGGGGGCGCGTGGAGATACGCAGTATTTT,CASSEVMGARGDTQYF,-,TRBV2,-,TRBJ2-3
TGTGCCAGCAGTGAACAGGGGGGCCCGAACACCGGGGAGCTGTTTTTT,CASSEQGGPNTGELFF,few,TRBV2,-,TRBJ2-2
TGTGCCAGCAGTGACGGGCCCTTGACTGAAGCTTTCTTT,CASSDGPLTEAFF,medium-sized,TRBV6-4,-,TRBJ1-1
TGTGCCAGCAGCTTATATAACACCGGGGAGCTGTTTTTT,CASSLYNTGELFF,-,TRBV11-3,-,TRBJ2-2
TGTGCCAGCTCACCAACGCCCCGGGTCGGGGAGCTGTTTTTT,CASSPTPRVGELFF,-,TRBV18,-,TRBJ2-2
TGCGCCAGCAGCATACGGACAGGGGGAACGGACGGCTACACCTTC,CASSIRTGGTDGYTF,-,TRBV5-1,TRBD1,TRBJ1-2
TGTGCCAGCAGTGAGGCCGACAGGGACCCGTATGGCTACACCTTC,CASSEADRDPYGYTF,-,TRBV6-1,TRBD1,TRBJ1-2